Presented here are 21 T cell receptor beta chains from one specimen sequenced in a study of T-cell reconstitution after alpha-beta-depleted transplantation in children. Molecular barcoding with unique molecular identifiers was used for the TCRbeta library. MiXCR, run by TCRdb on the PCR reads, gives a single entry per CDR3 protein. This sample has around 250,000 distinct CDR3 sequences; nearly 10% occur once, and the top ten carry about a tenth. Material: PBMCs from the stem cell graft donor, obtained from the stem cell graft. The receptor set was obtained from a human donor who donated a stem cell graft to a child with SCID.

This clonotype was picked up a small number of times. V and J are TRBV7-9 and TRBJ2-2, with D possibly matching TRBD1 (5 bases). The V and J ends lost 5 bases and 1 base respectively, with 8 bases between them. The CDR3 totals 14 residues. Germline CDR1 is SEHNR and CDR2 is FQNEAQ (reference sequence). As DNA, the CDR3 is TGTGCCAGCAGCCCCGACAGGAACACCGGGGAGCTGTTTTTT. This codes for CASSPDRNTGELFF.

A few counts support this clonotype. J is TRBJ2-7 and V is TRBV7-9; 8 nucleotides line up with TRBD1. J gave up 1 base and V 2 bases, and 1 base lay outside the gene matches. This CDR3 has 14 amino acids. Germline V CDR1 and CDR2: SEHNR, FQNEAQ (reference sequence). In DNA form, the CDR3 reads TGTGCCAGCAGCTTAAACAGGGGGTCCTACGAGCAGTACTTC. Translating gives CASSLNRGSYEQYF.

This clonotype was seen a few times. This sequence joins TRBV20-1 and TRBJ2-7; 8 bases fit TRBD2. The CDR3 runs 13 residues. Germline loops: CDR1 DFQATT, CDR2 SNEGSKA (reference sequence). V shed 5 bases and J 3 bases; nucleotides not matched to a gene: 6. The CDR3 loop reads CSARGSGVYEQYF. The CDR3 DNA follows: TGCAGTGCTCGAGGTAGCGGGGTCTACGAGCAGTACTTC.

This clonotype was seen only a few times. The genes are TRBV5-1 and TRBJ1-6; D ambiguous. The CDR3 covers 16 residues. CDR1 and CDR2 from the germline V gene are SGHRS and YFSETQ. V dropped 4 bases and J dropped 8 bases, with 19 bases sitting between them. CDR3 in DNA: TGCGCCAGCAGCCCGGAGCCGGCACAGAAAGATTCACCCCTCCACTTT. Protein sequence: CASSPEPAQKDSPLHF.

The rearrangement links TRBV12-3 or TRBV12-4 to TRBJ2-3; maybe TRBD1 (6 bases). V was cut by 3 bases and J by 0 bases, with 10 bases left in between. CDR3 length equals 15 residues. The CDR3 coding sequence is TGTGCCAGCAGTTTCATGGGACAAAGCACAGATACGCAGTATTTT. Amino acid sequence: CASSFMGQSTDTQYF.

The rearrangement links TRBV2 to TRBJ1-2; D remains unclear. There are 10 residues in the CDR3. Germline CDR1 SNHLY, CDR2 FYNNEI. V was cut by 3 bases and J by 8 bases, with 4 bases left in between. This CDR3 reads CASSEEGYTF. The CDR3 DNA follows: TGTGCCAGCAGTGAGGAGGGCTACACCTTC. Together with reference TRBV2 and TRBJ1-2, the CDR3 gives the full variable domain: EPEVTQTPSHQVTQMGQEVILRCVPISNHLYFYWYRQILGQKVEFLVSFYNNEISEKSEIFDDQFSVERPDGSNFTLKIRSTKLEDSAMYFCASSEEGYTFGSGTRLTVV.

This clonotype has only a few counts. The J gene is TRBJ2-1, the V gene TRBV5-1; D perhaps matches TRBD1 (6 bases). This CDR3 is 15 amino acids long. CDR1 is SGHRS, CDR2 YFSETQ, per germline. The V gene lost 0 bases and the J gene lost 5 bases, with 12 bases spanning the gap. CDR3 sequence: CASSLGQVLDNEQFF. The CDR3 DNA reads as TGCGCCAGCAGCTTGGGACAGGTTTTGGACAATGAGCAGTTCTTC.

This clonotype turned up a few times. The genes are TRBV7-9 and TRBJ2-3; the D is unclear. The germline gives CDR1 SEHNR, CDR2 FQNEAQ (reference sequence). V dropped 1 base and J dropped 3 bases, with 11 bases sitting between them. This CDR3 has 15 residues. The CDR3 coding sequence is TGTGCCAGCAGCTTAGTCGGTGATGGGACAGATACGCAGTATTTT. Translating it yields CASSLVGDGTDTQYF.

This clonotype was picked up a small number of times. This chain uses TRBV7-3 with TRBJ2-5, with D possibly called TRBD1 or TRBD2 (6 bases each). Germline V CDR1 and CDR2: SGHTA, FQGTGA. CDR3 length equals 15 residues. Trimming removed 1 base at V and 3 bases at J, with 12 bases between. The CDR3 loop is CASSLIGGREETQYF. CDR3 coding DNA: TGTGCCAGCAGCTTAATAGGGGGGCGAGAAGAGACCCAGTACTTC.

The chain joins TRBV9 to TRBJ2-2; 8 positions match TRBD1. The germline V gene encodes CDR1 SGDLS and CDR2 YYNGEE. V trimming: 3 bases; J trimming: 4 bases; junction bases outside the gene matches: 5. The CDR3 is made up of 15 amino acids. The CDR3 loop reads CASSAGQGRTGELFF. Here the CDR3 DNA reads TGTGCCAGCAGCGCCGGACAGGGTCGCACCGGGGAGCTGTTTTTT.

This clonotype was picked up many times. This chain connects TRBV13 to TRBJ1-1; D possibly corresponds to TRBD1 (5 bases). Trimming shortened V by 6 bases and J by 2 bases, and 19 bases separated the two germline ends. The CDR3 is 16 residues long. CDR1 is PRHDT and CDR2 is FYEKMQ in the germline V gene (reference sequence). The CDR3 coding sequence is TGTGCCAGCAGTCCTGGGGGGGGGAGAAGTAACACTGAAGCTTTCTTT. Protein sequence: CASSPGGGRSNTEAFF.

The gene calls are TRBV20-1 and TRBJ2-3, with 8 bases fitting TRBD2. The CDR3 spans 15 residues. CDR1 is DFQATT, CDR2 SNEGSKA, per germline (reference sequence). V shed 6 bases, J shed 0 bases, and the junction held 8 bases outside the gene matches. CDR3 sequence (DNA): TGCAGTGCCCATAGCGGGGTCTCTAGCACAGATACGCAGTATTTT. Translated, it gives CSAHSGVSSTDTQYF.

This chain connects TRBV5-1 to TRBJ2-7; TRBD2 aligns across 14 bases. The CDR3 sequence is 18 residues long. Looked up from germline, CDR1 is SGHRS and CDR2 is YFSETQ. The J segment lost 0 bases and the V segment lost 2 bases, leaving 7 bases of the junction unmatched. The CDR3 bases are TGCGCCAGCAGCTTCAGGACTAGCGGGGGGACGAGCTCCTACGAGCAGTACTTC. This translates into CASSFRTSGGTSSYEQYF.

The chain couples TRBV7-9 to TRBJ2-7, with D possibly being TRBD2 (6 bases). Germline lookup yields CDR1 SEHNR and CDR2 FQNEAQ (reference sequence). V gave up 5 bases and J gave up 3 bases, with 17 bases separating them. The CDR3 has 15 residues. In DNA form, the CDR3 reads TGTGCCAGCAGCAACCACCGTGGCGGGGACTACGAGCAGTACTTC. Amino acid sequence: CASSNHRGGDYEQYF.

Ten or more counts support this clonotype. This chain links TRBV12-3 or TRBV12-4 with TRBJ2-7; D may be TRBD1 (5 bases). Trimming stripped 9 bases from V and 1 base from J, with 10 bases between. The CDR3 consists of 12 residues. DNA for the CDR3: TGTGCCAGTTCGACAGAATCCTACGAGCAGTACTTC. It specifies CASSTESYEQYF.

This sequence joins TRBV2 and TRBJ1-4, with TRBD1 identical over 7 bases. V dropped 11 bases and J dropped 4; count of bases not matched to a gene: 4. This CDR3 has 12 residues. Per germline, CDR1 SNHLY and CDR2 FYNNEI. DNA for the CDR3: TGTGCCGACCGGGACAGTAATGAAAAACTGTTTTTT. Protein: CADRDSNEKLFF.

J is TRBJ2-1 and V is TRBV7-8; possibly TRBD2 for D (6 bases). V was cut by 5 bases and J by 6 bases, with 17 bases left in between. CDR1 and CDR2 from the germline V gene are SGHVS and FQNEAQ. The CDR3 is made up of 15 amino acids. In DNA, the CDR3 is TGTGCCAGCAGCCGCCAGTTGGGGGGAGGCAATGAGCAGTTCTTC. It specifies CASSRQLGGGNEQFF.

This clonotype was observed a handful of times. The chain is built from TRBV29-1 and TRBJ1-2; D is unresolved. V lost 5 bases and J lost 2, with 9 bases in between. The length of the CDR3 is 12 residues. The germline V gene has CDR1 SQVTM and CDR2 ANQGSEA. The CDR3 DNA is TGCAGCGTTCATACAGAAAACTATGGCTACACCTTC. Translation gives CSVHTENYGYTF. The full variable domain, in which reference TRBV29-1 and TRBJ1-2 provide the parts outside the CDR3, is SAVISQKPSRDICQRGTSLTIQCQVDSQVTMMFWYRQQPGQSLTLIATANQGSEATYESGFVIDKFPISRPNLTFSTLTVSNMSPEDSSIYLCSVHTENYGYTFGSGTRLTVV.

This rearrangement joins TRBV14 to TRBJ2-2, with TRBD1 matching over 7 bases. The germline V gene has CDR1 SGHDN and CDR2 FVKESK. With 5 bases clipped from V and 4 bases from J, the junction kept 10 bases outside the gene matches. The length of the CDR3 is 16 residues. CDR3 in amino acids: CASSSAVGTVTGELFF. DNA of the CDR3: TGTGCCAGCAGCTCTGCGGTGGGGACAGTCACCGGGGAGCTGTTTTTT.

This clonotype showed up just a few times. The rearrangement joins TRBV7-9 to TRBJ1-1, with unresolved D. Trimming shortened V by 2 bases and J by 0 bases, and 10 bases separated the two germline ends. The V gene's germline CDR1 is SEHNR and CDR2 FQNEAQ (reference sequence). The CDR3 totals 15 residues. CDR3 coding DNA: TGTGCCAGCAGCTTACGACCGATTATGAACACTGAAGCTTTCTTT. It is translated as CASSLRPIMNTEAFF. Drawing the rest from reference TRBV7-9 and TRBJ1-1, the complete variable domain is DTGVSQNPRHKITKRGQNVTFRCDPISEHNRLYWYRQTLGQGPEFLTYFQNEAQLEKSRLLSDRFSAERPKGSFSTLEIQRTEQGDSAMYLCASSLRPIMNTEAFFGQGTRLTVV.

This clonotype appeared many times. V is TRBV20-1 and J is TRBJ1-1, with D unclear. Germline CDR1 is DFQATT and CDR2 is SNEGSKA (reference sequence). The CDR3 sequence is 15 residues long. V gave up 3 bases and J gave up 0 bases, with 14 bases separating them. CDR3 loop: CSARFRTDLNTEAFF. The CDR3 DNA reads as TGCAGTGCTAGGTTCCGAACAGACCTGAACACTGAAGCTTTCTTT.